This entry lists 15 T cell receptor beta chains sequenced from one sample in a study of T cell changes during pregnancy in multiple sclerosis. Libraries were prepared by immunoSEQ multiplex PCR; TCRdb keeps only in-frame clonotypes and omits some of them. The profile shows fewer than 55,000 clones, over 80% of them singletons. The sequenced sample was peripheral blood. These receptors came from a female donor with multiple sclerosis, enrolled in a pregnancy study.

V gene TRBV18 combines with J gene TRBJ1-1; TRBD1 might be the D (6 bases). Germline values: CDR1 KGHSH, CDR2 LQKENI. CDR3 length: 13 residues. V lost 3 bases and J lost 7, with 12 bases in between. The CDR3 DNA reads TGTGCCAGCTCACCGGGCAGGGGTGATGAAGCTTTCTTT. This codes for CASSPGRGDEAFF.

This clone was detected only a few times. The chain employs TRBV15 and TRBJ2-5; D uncertain. Germline loops: CDR1 LNHNV, CDR2 YYDKDF (reference sequence). The CDR3 loop spans 15 amino acids. The V end lost 0 bases, the J end lost 2 bases, and 10 bases lay between the germline ends. CDR3 nucleotide sequence: TGTGCCACCAGCAGAGACAGAGGTGGGCAAGAGACCCAGTACTTC. Protein sequence: CATSRDRGGQETQYF.

The chain uses TRBV19 and TRBJ2-3; weak D call: TRBD2 (6 bases). There are 14 residues in the CDR3. The germline V gene encodes CDR1 LNHDA and CDR2 SQIVND (reference sequence). Trimming removed 7 bases at V and 6 bases at J, with 17 bases between. The CDR3 loop reads CASNPGRGRDTQYF. The CDR3 coding sequence is TGTGCCAGTAATCCGGGGAGAGGGAGGGATACGCAGTATTTT.

This chain connects TRBV4-1 to TRBJ2-4, with 9 positions matching TRBD1. The germline CDR1 and CDR2 sequences are MGHRA and YSYEKL. There are 17 residues in the CDR3. V lost 1 base to trimming and J lost 0 bases; unmatched junction nucleotides: 4. In DNA, the CDR3 is TGCGCCAGCAGCCAAGGGAACAGGGGGCTAGCCAAAAACATTCAGTACTTC. Translated: CASSQGNRGLAKNIQYF.

V and J are TRBV7-9 and TRBJ1-1; the match to TRBD1 covers 8 bases. The CDR3 has 15 residues. V gave up 5 bases and J gave up 4 bases; unmatched junction bases: 9. Germline V CDR1 and CDR2: SEHNR, FQNEAQ (reference sequence). Here the CDR3 DNA reads TGTGCCAGCAGCCCATCACAGGGGGGGACCACTGAAGCTTTCTTT. Its protein is CASSPSQGGTTEAFF. Combining the CDR3 with reference TRBV7-9 and TRBJ1-1 gives the whole variable domain DTGVSQNPRHKITKRGQNVTFRCDPISEHNRLYWYRQTLGQGPEFLTYFQNEAQLEKSRLLSDRFSAERPKGSFSTLEIQRTEQGDSAMYLCASSPSQGGTTEAFFGQGTRLTVV.

The chain links TRBV10-3 to TRBJ2-7, with 11 positions matching TRBD2. Germline CDR1 is ENHRY and CDR2 is SYGVKD. V was clipped by 3 bases and J by 7 bases; unmatched bases: 5. The CDR3 consists of 14 residues. For the CDR3, the DNA is TGTGCCATCAGTGACCTAGCGGGAGGATGGGAGCAGTACTTC. Translating it yields CAISDLAGGWEQYF.

The V gene is TRBV9, the J gene TRBJ2-5, with 11 bases identical to TRBD1. This CDR3 has 15 residues. Germline V gene data show CDR1 as SGDLS and CDR2 as YYNGEE. Unmatched junction bases numbered 1, after V lost 3 bases and J lost 0 bases. CDR3 residues: CASSAGQGDQETQYF. The CDR3, as DNA: TGTGCCAGCAGCGCGGGACAGGGGGACCAAGAGACCCAGTACTTC.

The genes are TRBV4-3 and TRBJ2-6; 7 nucleotides align to TRBD2. The CDR3 runs 16 residues. Germline assignment: CDR1 LGHNA and CDR2 YSLEER. V shed 0 bases and J 2 bases; nucleotides not matched to a gene: 1. For the CDR3, the DNA is TGCGCCAGCAGCCAAGAGCGGGAGACTGGGGCCAACGTCCTGACTTTC. Translating gives CASSQERETGANVLTF.

This chain uses TRBV28 with TRBJ1-2; D not resolved. Trimming shortened V by 3 bases and J by 8 bases, and 10 bases separated the two germline ends. This CDR3 is 12 amino acids long. Germline V lookup: CDR1 MDHEN, CDR2 SYDVKM. The CDR3 sequence: CASSLVGHGYTF. In DNA, the CDR3 is TGTGCCAGCAGTTTGGTGGGTCACGGCTACACCTTC.

In its sample, this clone was seen a few times. The rearrangement joins TRBV5-1 to TRBJ2-1; the D is unclear. V shed 0 bases and J shed 6 bases, with 16 bases lying between them. The germline gives CDR1 SGHRS, CDR2 YFSETQ. CDR3 length: 16 residues. This CDR3 is CASSLVPTAVGNEQFF. As DNA, the CDR3 is TGCGCCAGCAGCTTGGTACCGACGGCCGTTGGCAATGAGCAGTTCTTC.

This chain connects TRBV11-2 to TRBJ2-5, with 8 bases fitting TRBD2. Per the germline V gene, CDR1 is SGHAT and CDR2 is FQNNGV. After removal of 5 bases from V and 5 bases from J, the junction contained 4 bases not matched to a gene. This CDR3 has 13 residues. The CDR3 protein is CASSRAGDETQYF. CDR3 nucleotide sequence: TGTGCCAGCAGCCGAGCGGGAGACGAGACCCAGTACTTC.

The J gene is TRBJ2-1, the V gene TRBV4-2; TRBD1 is a possible D gene (5 bases). The CDR3 totals 13 residues. The V end lost 3 bases, the J end lost 7 bases, and 10 bases lay between the germline ends. CDR1 and CDR2 from the germline V gene are LGHNA and YNFKEQ. The CDR3 DNA sequence: TGTGCCAGCAGCCAGGCGCAGGGTAATGAGCAGTTCTTC. This sequence encodes CASSQAQGNEQFF.

The J gene is TRBJ1-1, the V gene TRBV29-1; D is undetermined. Germline loops: CDR1 SQVTM, CDR2 ANQGSEA. Trimming stripped 4 bases from V and 2 bases from J, with 20 bases between. The CDR3 length is 16 residues. CDR3 amino acids: CSVVGPLARLNTEAFF. The CDR3 nucleotides read TGCAGCGTTGTCGGCCCCCTTGCCCGGCTAAACACTGAAGCTTTCTTT.

The chain carries TRBV2 and TRBJ1-5; D ambiguous. Trimming shortened V by 5 bases and J by 6 bases, and 11 bases separated the two germline ends. CDR3 length: 13 residues. Germline V CDR1 and CDR2: SNHLY, FYNNEI. Here the CDR3 DNA reads TGTGCCAGCAGTTACAGACGATTTCAGCCCCAGCATTTT. Translating gives CASSYRRFQPQHF. The full variable domain, its missing parts supplied by reference TRBV2 and TRBJ1-5, is EPEVTQTPSHQVTQMGQEVILRCVPISNHLYFYWYRQILGQKVEFLVSFYNNEISEKSEIFDDQFSVERPDGSNFTLKIRSTKLEDSAMYFCASSYRRFQPQHFGDGTRLSIL.

J is TRBJ1-2 and V is TRBV6-5, with D possibly TRBD1 on 6 matching bases. The germline V and J ends were trimmed by 3 bases and 5 bases, with 13 bases remaining between them. The CDR3 has 14 amino acids. CDR1 and CDR2 from the germline V gene are MNHEY and SVGAGI. The CDR3 loop reads CASSYQGPGYGYTF. CDR3 DNA: TGTGCCAGCAGTTATCAGGGGCCGGGGTATGGCTACACCTTC.